This TCR beta chain was sequenced for a study of cytomegalovirus exposure and HLA in healthy donors. Study-wide results and caveats: In an earlier analysis, productive rearrangement rates for most beta V segments clustered near 87% or 30%. Later analysis suggested most CMV-associated TCR beta chains were HLA-restricted.

PCR employed 60 Vbeta and 13 Jbeta primers. Method: immunoSEQ multiplex PCR; TCRdb's copy keeps in-frame clones and lacks some. The sample comprises under 150,000 clones, around four fifths of which are singletons, and 0.85% to 1.3% rests with the top ten. The germline gives CDR1 SGHRS, CDR2 YFSETQ. The CDR3 sequence is 14 residues long. The V segment lost 2 bases and the J segment 7 bases; nucleotides outside the gene matches: 4. This clone has only a few counts. Its antigen remains unknown. This rearrangement joins TRBV5-1 to TRBJ2-1; 9 nucleotides line up with TRBD2. Sequencing input: PBMCs. The TCR comes from a human donor in good health. The CDR3 loop is CASSLGLASNEQFF. CDR3 in DNA: TGCGCCAGCAGCTTAGGACTAGCGTCGAATGAGCAGTTCTTC.